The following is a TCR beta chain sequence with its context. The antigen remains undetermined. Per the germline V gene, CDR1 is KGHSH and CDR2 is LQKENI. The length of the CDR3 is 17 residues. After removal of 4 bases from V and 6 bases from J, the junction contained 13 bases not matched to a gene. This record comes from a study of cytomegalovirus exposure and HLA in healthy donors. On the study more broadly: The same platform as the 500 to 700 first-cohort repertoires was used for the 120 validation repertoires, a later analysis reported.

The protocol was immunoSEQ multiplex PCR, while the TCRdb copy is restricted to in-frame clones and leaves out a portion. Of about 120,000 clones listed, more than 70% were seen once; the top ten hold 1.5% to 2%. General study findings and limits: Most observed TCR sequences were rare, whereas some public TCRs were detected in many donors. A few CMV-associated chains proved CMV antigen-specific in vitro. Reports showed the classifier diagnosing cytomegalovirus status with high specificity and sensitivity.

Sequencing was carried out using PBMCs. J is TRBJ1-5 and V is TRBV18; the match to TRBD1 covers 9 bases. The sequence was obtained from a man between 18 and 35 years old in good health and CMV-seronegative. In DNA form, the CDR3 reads TGTGCCAGCTCACGTGACCCCCCGGGACAGGGTAGTCAGCCCCAGCATTTT. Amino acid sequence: CASSRDPPGQGSQPQHF.